This TCR beta chain appears in the sequencing data of a study of blood T cell repertoires in COVID-19. Study-level background: Donors in the United States, Italy and Spain gave samples during acute or convalescent COVID-19. Sources were T cells, B-cell-depleted T cells, or PBMCs; the material itself was cDNA or gDNA.

CDR3 length equals 13 residues. CDR1 is LGHDT, CDR2 YNNKEL, per germline (reference sequence). V was clipped by 6 bases and J by 1 base, with 9 bases between them. In the source study's methods: Nucleated cell number was recorded as an estimate derived from reference gene primer amplification. Generated by immunoSEQ multiplex PCR, the TCRdb table keeps only in-frame clones and is missing some. From that table come the V and J calls and clone size; the DNA was used to work out D and trimming. The table includes about 69,000 clones, around 79% detected once. The chain joins TRBV3-1 (or the pseudogene TRBV3-2) to TRBJ1-1; D not resolved. The sample comprised peripheral blood. This receptor was obtained from a man in his 60s with acute or convalescent COVID-19. The DNA of the CDR3 is TGTGCCAGCAGTCTATTCACGAACACTGAAGCTTTCTTT. This translates into CASSLFTNTEAFF.